The next 8 T cell receptor beta chains were all read from a single sample in a study of OX40 agonist ivuxolimab in advanced cancers. The repertoire was sequenced with immunoSEQ multiplex PCR; TCRdb's copy has only in-frame clones and lacks some. The sample lists about 96,000 clones; approximately 80% were seen once. The specimen comprised CD4+ or CD8+ T cells sorted from blood, sampled in a trial of the OX40 agonist ivuxolimab. These receptors all stem from an adult with an advanced solid tumor such as melanoma, head and neck, liver or kidney cancer.

This clone was seen a handful of times. J is TRBJ1-4 and V is TRBV19, with TRBD1 as a possible D gene (6 bases). In germline, CDR1 is LNHDA, CDR2 SQIVND (reference sequence). Trimming removed 3 bases from V and 8 bases from J, with 10 bases in between. The CDR3 has 13 residues. Here the CDR3 reads CASSIPGTEKLFF. In nucleotides, the CDR3 is TGTGCCAGTAGTATCCCCGGGACAGAAAAACTGTTTTTT.

The chain has TRBV29-1 and TRBJ2-7, with TRBD2 as a possible D gene (6 bases). The germline gives CDR1 SQVTM, CDR2 ANQGSEA. V lost 5 bases and J 0 bases, leaving 17 bases between the germline ends. The CDR3 runs 15 residues. The CDR3 DNA is TGCAGCGTTCAACTAGCCGAGGTTAGCTCCTACGAGCAGTACTTC. Protein sequence: CSVQLAEVSSYEQYF.

The chain combines TRBV29-1 with TRBJ2-3; 10 nucleotides align to TRBD2. This CDR3 contains 16 residues. CDR1 and CDR2 (germline): SQVTM, ANQGSEA. Losses at the gene ends were 6 bases for V and 2 bases for J; bases not matched to a gene: 11. CDR3 DNA sequence: TGCAGCGTCCGCGGGCAGCTAGCGGGAGTCACAGATACGCAGTATTTT. The encoded protein is CSVRGQLAGVTDTQYF.

This chain uses TRBV2 with TRBJ2-5, with TRBD1 matching over 9 bases. The CDR3 has 14 residues. Germline V gives CDR1 SNHLY, CDR2 FYNNEI. V lost 5 bases and J lost 6; bases outside the gene matches: 7. CDR3 coding DNA: TGTGCCAGCAGTCCTACAGGGGGCGCGAAGACCCAGTACTTC. It is translated as CASSPTGGAKTQYF.

The chain links TRBV9 to TRBJ2-3; possible D gene TRBD2, 6 bases. CDR1 is SGDLS, CDR2 YYNGEE, per germline. This CDR3 is 15 amino acids long. Trimming took off 4 bases at V and 4 bases at J, with 16 bases between the two ends. CDR3 sequence reads: CASSTRDSGPDTQYF. The CDR3 bases are TGTGCCAGCAGCACTCGGGACTCCGGGCCAGATACGCAGTATTTT.

J is TRBJ1-1 and V is TRBV9; D gene unclear. CDR1 SGDLS and CDR2 YYNGEE come from the germline V gene. V lost 4 bases and J 4 bases, leaving 26 bases between the germline ends. The CDR3 runs 18 residues. This chain's CDR3 is CASSPLNVSPGRATEAFF. The CDR3 region has the DNA TGTGCCAGCAGCCCCCTAAACGTCTCCCCGGGGAGGGCCACTGAAGCTTTCTTT. Based on the CDR3 plus reference TRBV9 and TRBJ1-1, the full variable domain is DSGVTQTPKHLITATGQRVTLRCSPRSGDLSVYWYQQSLDQGLQFLIQYYNGEERAKGNILERFSAQQFPDLHSELNLSSLELGDSALYFCASSPLNVSPGRATEAFFGQGTRLTVV.

The chain joins TRBV2 to TRBJ2-1, with 7 bases matching TRBD2. The V segment lost 5 bases and the J segment 5 bases; nucleotides outside the gene matches: 9. The CDR3 spans 15 residues. Germline V CDR1 and CDR2: SNHLY, FYNNEI. The CDR3 region is CASSMSGIKNNEQFF. For the CDR3, the DNA is TGTGCCAGCAGTATGAGCGGGATTAAGAACAATGAGCAGTTCTTC.

This clone was counted once. V gene TRBV19 combines with J gene TRBJ1-2; no clear D. This CDR3 is built from 13 residues. The V gene's germline CDR1 is LNHDA and CDR2 SQIVND (reference sequence). With 6 bases removed from V and 6 bases from J, the gap between germline ends came to 14 bases. CDR3 residues: CASRGQARNGYTF. DNA for the CDR3: TGTGCCAGTAGGGGTCAGGCCCGCAATGGCTACACCTTC.